Described below is a single T cell receptor beta chain sequence and its context. Germline CDR1 SGHNT, CDR2 YYREEE (reference sequence). CDR3 size: 11 residues. Trimming removed 4 bases from V and 5 bases from J, with 5 bases in between. TCRdb keeps only in-frame clones here, not all; method: immunoSEQ multiplex PCR. Found here are 150,000 to 200,000 clones, 92% of them singletons; the top ten hold less than 1.3%. The data were obtained in a study of T cell responses to AZD1222 COVID-19 vaccine. The gene calls are TRBV5-4 and TRBJ2-3; D is uncertain. Here the sequenced sample was peripheral blood, taken 28 days after the second AZD1222 dose. The receptor comes from an adult who received the AZD1222 COVID-19 vaccine. The CDR3 spells CASSTEDTQYF. The CDR3 DNA reads as TGTGCCAGCAGCACAGAAGATACGCAGTATTTT.